Detailed here is one TCR beta chain. No antigen is known for it. This sample is drawn from a study of identifying expanded T cells in peripheral blood. The study, taken as a whole, reports: Clone count variance between two-week samples rose with total template count. About 1.2 clones differed between technical replicates, versus around 15 and 19 over time.

Method: immunoSEQ multiplex PCR; TCRdb's copy keeps in-frame clones and lacks some. The data show tens of thousands of clones, approximately 85% seen once. No infections or other immune events were documented during collection. This CDR3 region has 14 residues. The V end was cut by 3 bases, the J end by 4 bases, with 11 bases between. The germline V gene has CDR1 WNHNN and CDR2 SYGVQD (reference sequence). The origin of this receptor is a person aged 18 to 70 in good health. The V call is TRBV10-1, the J call TRBJ2-3, with TRBD1 as a possible D gene (6 bases). Sequenced: blood. The CDR3 DNA reads TGCGCCAGCAGTGATTGGGGGCTTGCAGATACGCAGTATTTT. This codes for CASSDWGLADTQYF.